This TCR beta chain was profiled in a study of blood T cell repertoires in COVID-19. In the study overall: Researchers got acute and convalescent COVID-19 samples from the United States, Italy and Spain.

Produced via immunoSEQ multiplex PCR; TCRdb's table is partial and in-frame only. The sample gives around 220,000 clones, roughly nine tenths of which show up once; roughly 2.4% is in the top ten. V lost 1 base to trimming and J lost 2 bases, with 10 bases between them. Germline V gives CDR1 SGHDT, CDR2 YYEEEE. This CDR3 spans 15 amino acids. The specimen sequenced was peripheral blood. This rearrangement joins TRBV5-6 to TRBJ1-5; no clear D gene. This clonotype was obtained from a woman aged 45-59 years with acute or convalescent COVID-19. The CDR3 protein is CASSLRGSGNQPQHF. The CDR3 DNA follows: TGTGCCAGCAGCTTGCGGGGTAGCGGCAATCAGCCCCAGCATTTT.